The 9 T cell receptor beta chains in this list originate from one sample, sequenced in a study of T cell changes during pregnancy in multiple sclerosis. The data were produced by immunoSEQ multiplex PCR, yet TCRdb's version contains in-frame clones alone and is incomplete. Of just under 100,000 clones listed, approximately 93% were seen once; the top ten hold almost 1%. The sequencing used peripheral blood, collected after pregnancy. The receptors derive from a female donor with multiple sclerosis, enrolled in a pregnancy study.

This clone was detected only once. The chain carries TRBV9 and TRBJ2-7, with D possibly being TRBD2 (6 bases). This CDR3 contains 15 residues. Germline V gene lookup returns CDR1 SGDLS and CDR2 YYNGEE. Between the trimmed V and J ends, which lost 5 bases and 0 bases, there was a span of 15 bases. The CDR3 nucleotides are TGTGCCAGCAGTCGAGGAGCGGGCGCCTCCTACGAGCAGTACTTC. This sequence encodes CASSRGAGASYEQYF. The whole variable domain, remainder taken from reference TRBV9 and TRBJ2-7, is DSGVTQTPKHLITATGQRVTLRCSPRSGDLSVYWYQQSLDQGLQFLIQYYNGEERAKGNILERFSAQQFPDLHSELNLSSLELGDSALYFCASSRGAGASYEQYFGPGTRLTVT.

This chain joins TRBV9 and TRBJ2-1; 8 nucleotides agree with TRBD2. The germline V gene has CDR1 SGDLS and CDR2 YYNGEE. CDR3 length equals 17 residues. The junction had 8 bases not matched to a gene; V was cut back by 3 bases and J by 0 bases. CDR3 sequence: CASSARGSGVSYNEQFF. CDR3 in DNA: TGTGCCAGCAGCGCGAGGGGTAGCGGGGTCTCCTACAATGAGCAGTTCTTC. Filled out from reference TRBV9 and TRBJ2-1, the complete variable domain reads DSGVTQTPKHLITATGQRVTLRCSPRSGDLSVYWYQQSLDQGLQFLIQYYNGEERAKGNILERFSAQQFPDLHSELNLSSLELGDSALYFCASSARGSGVSYNEQFFGPGTRLTVL.

The chain employs TRBV7-2 and TRBJ2-7, with D tentatively TRBD1 (6 bases). The CDR3 consists of 14 residues. Trimming pared 5 bases from V and 3 bases from J, leaving 14 bases between. Germline-derived CDR1 and CDR2 are SGHTA and FQGNSA. CDR3 region: CASSHQDRFYEQYF. In DNA, the CDR3 is TGTGCCAGCAGCCACCAAGACAGGTTCTACGAGCAGTACTTC.

The CDR3 DNA sequence: TGTGCCAGCAGCTTAAGTGGAGGGCCCGGCACAGATACGCAGTATTTT. Translating gives CASSLSGGPGTDTQYF. The rearrangement uses TRBV28 and TRBJ2-3, with a weak D call TRBD2 (6 bases). Trimming took 6 bases from V and 1 from J, leaving 17 bases between them. Germline CDR1 reads MDHEN; CDR2 reads SYDVKM. The CDR3 is 16 amino acids.

CDR3 DNA: TGTGCCAGCAGCTTCATATCCGTCGGGAGGCCCGAGCAGTACTTC. Its protein product is CASSFISVGRPEQYF. The chain couples TRBV5-8 to TRBJ2-7; the match to TRBD2 covers 7 bases. This CDR3 has 15 amino acids. Unmatched junction bases numbered 11, after V lost 2 bases and J lost 6 bases. Germline lookup yields CDR1 SGHTS and CDR2 YDEGEE.

This rearrangement joins TRBV27 to TRBJ1-5; 10 bases match TRBD1. The CDR3 covers 14 residues. V dropped 6 bases and J dropped 4; count of bases not matched to a gene: 3. CDR1 and CDR2 from the germline V gene are MNHEY and SMNVEV (reference sequence). CDR3 in amino acids: CASRTGGLNQPQHF. CDR3 bases: TGTGCCAGCAGGACAGGGGGCTTGAATCAGCCCCAGCATTTT.

This clone appeared a few times. The chain employs TRBV11-3 and TRBJ2-1; 7 positions agree with TRBD1. The V gene's germline CDR1 is SGHNT and CDR2 YENEEA. CDR3 length: 16 residues. The V segment lost 5 bases and the J segment 4 bases; nucleotides outside the gene matches: 11. In DNA, the CDR3 is TGTGCCAGCAGCCGAGAGGGCGGACAGGAGTACAATGAGCAGTTCTTC. This encodes CASSREGGQEYNEQFF.

The chain couples TRBV10-1 to TRBJ2-3; D remains ambiguous. This CDR3 is built from 13 residues. CDR1 WNHNN and CDR2 SYGVQD come from the germline V gene (reference sequence). V was pared by 4 bases and J by 0 bases, with 5 bases between. CDR3 sequence (DNA): TGCGCCAGCAGTGTACAGAGCACAGATACGCAGTATTTT. Translated: CASSVQSTDTQYF.

This clone was seen once. The gene calls are TRBV19 and TRBJ1-5; the D gene is possibly TRBD1 (5 bases). Trimming removed 9 bases from V and 3 bases from J, with 18 bases in between. CDR1 LNHDA and CDR2 SQIVND come from the germline V gene (reference sequence). This CDR3 is built from 15 residues. CDR3 protein: CASSVGGTHNQPQHF. DNA for the CDR3: TGTGCCAGCAGTGTCGGCGGGACCCACAATCAGCCCCAGCATTTT.